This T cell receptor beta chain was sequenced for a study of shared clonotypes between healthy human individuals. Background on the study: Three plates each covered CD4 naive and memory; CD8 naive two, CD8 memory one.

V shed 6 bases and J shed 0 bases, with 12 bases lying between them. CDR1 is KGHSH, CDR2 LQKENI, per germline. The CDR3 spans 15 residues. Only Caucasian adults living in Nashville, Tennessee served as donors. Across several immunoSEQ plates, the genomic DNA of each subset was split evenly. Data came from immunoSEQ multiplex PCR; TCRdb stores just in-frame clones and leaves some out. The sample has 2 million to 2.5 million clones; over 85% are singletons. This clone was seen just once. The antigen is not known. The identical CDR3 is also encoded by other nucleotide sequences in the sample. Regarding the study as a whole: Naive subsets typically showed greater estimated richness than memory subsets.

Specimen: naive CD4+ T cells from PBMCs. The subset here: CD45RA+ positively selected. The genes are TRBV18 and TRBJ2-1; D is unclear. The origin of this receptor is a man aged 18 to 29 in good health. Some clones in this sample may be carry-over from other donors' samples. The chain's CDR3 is CASSPDQSSYNEQFF. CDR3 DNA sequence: TGTGCCAGCTCCCCCGACCAGAGCTCCTACAATGAGCAGTTCTTC.